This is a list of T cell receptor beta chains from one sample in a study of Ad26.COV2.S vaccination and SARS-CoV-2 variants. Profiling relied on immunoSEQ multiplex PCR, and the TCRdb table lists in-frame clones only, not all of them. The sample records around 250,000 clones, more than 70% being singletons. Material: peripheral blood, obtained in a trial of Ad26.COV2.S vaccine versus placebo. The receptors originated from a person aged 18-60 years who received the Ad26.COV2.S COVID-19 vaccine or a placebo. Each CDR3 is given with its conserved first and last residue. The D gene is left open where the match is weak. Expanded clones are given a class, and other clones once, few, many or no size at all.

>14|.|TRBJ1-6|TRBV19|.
TGTGCCAGTAGTACGACAGCAAATAATTCACCCCTCCACTTT
CASSTTANNSPLHF
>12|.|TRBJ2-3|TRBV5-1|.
TGCGCCAGCAGCTTGGTCACAGATACGCAGTATTTT
CASSLVTDTQYF
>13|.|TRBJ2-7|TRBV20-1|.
TGCAGTGCTAGTAGGCTAGCCATTTACGAGCAGTACTTC
CSASRLAIYEQYF
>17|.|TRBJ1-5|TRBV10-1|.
TGCGCCAGCAGTGACATACGACGGGGTTATAGCAATCAGCCCCAGCATTTT
CASSDIRRGYSNQPQHF
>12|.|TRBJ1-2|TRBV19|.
TGTGCCAGTCGGGGGTACGGCTATGGCTACACCTTC
CASRGYGYGYTF
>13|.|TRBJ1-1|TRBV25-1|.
TGTGCCAGCAGCTCCTCAAGCAACACTGAAGCTTTCTTT
CASSSSSNTEAFF
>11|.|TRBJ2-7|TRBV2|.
TGTGCCAGCCCGAGGGGGGACGAGCAGTACTTC
CASPRGDEQYF
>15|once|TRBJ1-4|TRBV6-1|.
TGTGCCAGCAGTGATACAGGGACGGCTAATGAAAAACTGTTTTTT
CASSDTGTANEKLFF
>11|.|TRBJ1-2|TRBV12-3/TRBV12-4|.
TGTGCCAGTCGGCAGGACTATGGCTACACCTTC
CASRQDYGYTF
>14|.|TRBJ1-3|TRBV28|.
TGTGCCAGCAGTGCGGGACACATTGGAAACACCATATATTTT
CASSAGHIGNTIYF
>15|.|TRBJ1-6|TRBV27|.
TGTGCCAGCAGTTTATTTCCCGGGGACGGGTCACCCCTCCACTTT
CASSLFPGDGSPLHF
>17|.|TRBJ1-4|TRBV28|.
TGTGCCAGCAGTTACACGCTAGGTGGCGGGGGGGATGAAAAACTGTTTTTT
CASSYTLGGGGDEKLFF
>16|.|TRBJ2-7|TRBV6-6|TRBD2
TGTGCCAGCAGGGACGGCGGGGGTAGCGTCGGCTACGAGCAGTACTTC
CASRDGGGSVGYEQYF
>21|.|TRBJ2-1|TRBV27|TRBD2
TGTGCCAGCAGTCTAAAACGGACTAGCGGGAGGTTTGCATTCCTGAACAATGAGCAGTTCTTC
CASSLKRTSGRFAFLNNEQFF
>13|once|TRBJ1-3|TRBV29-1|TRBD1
TGCAGCGTGGGACAGGGGGCTGGAAACACCATATATTTT
CSVGQGAGNTIYF
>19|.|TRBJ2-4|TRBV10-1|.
TGCGCCAGCAGTGAGTGTTGTCGGGGGGCCACCCTTATACAAAACATTCAGTACTTC
CASSECCRGATLIQNIQYF
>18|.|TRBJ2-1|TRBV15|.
TGTGCCACCAGCAGAGGGTCGCTAGAAGGGAGCTCCTACAATGAGCAGTTCTTC
CATSRGSLEGSSYNEQFF
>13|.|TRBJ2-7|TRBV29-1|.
TGCAGCGTTGGGGGGACTTTACTCTACGAGCAGTACTTC
CSVGGTLLYEQYF
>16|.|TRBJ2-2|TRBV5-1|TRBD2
TGCGCCAGCACCGTGCTAGCGGTTCCAAACACCGGGGAGCTGTTTTTT
CASTVLAVPNTGELFF
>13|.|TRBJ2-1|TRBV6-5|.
TGTGCCAGCAGTCGGACCGCCTACAATGAGCAGTTCTTC
CASSRTAYNEQFF
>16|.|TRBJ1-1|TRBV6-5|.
TGTGCCAGCAGTTATCCTCTCGGCCTATCGAACACTGAAGCTTTCTTT
CASSYPLGLSNTEAFF
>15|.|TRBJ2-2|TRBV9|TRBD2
TGTGCCAGCAGCGTAAGCGGGAGAAGCACCGGGGAGCTGTTTTTT
CASSVSGRSTGELFF
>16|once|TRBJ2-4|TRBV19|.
TGTGCCAGTAGTAGGGACGGCGCCTTAGCCAAAAACATTCAGTACTTC
CASSRDGALAKNIQYF
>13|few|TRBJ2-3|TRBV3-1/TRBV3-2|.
TGTGCCAGCAGCCAAGGGCTTTCAGATACGCAGTATTTT
CASSQGLSDTQYF
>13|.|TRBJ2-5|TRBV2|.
TGTGCCAGCAGTGCGGAGGGAGAAGAGACCCAGTACTTC
CASSAEGEETQYF
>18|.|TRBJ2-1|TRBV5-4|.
TGTGCCAGCAGCCGCGGATTAGGGGGGGTGGCCTCCTACAATGAGCAGTTCTTC
CASSRGLGGVASYNEQFF
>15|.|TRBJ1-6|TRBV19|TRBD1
TGTGCCAGTAACGTAAACAGGGGCTTTAATTCACCCCTCCACTTT
CASNVNRGFNSPLHF
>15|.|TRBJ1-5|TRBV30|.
TGTGCCTTCGCTAGAGGGGCAGGACCAAATCAGCCCCAGCATTTT
CAFARGAGPNQPQHF
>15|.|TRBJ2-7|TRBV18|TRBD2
TGTGCCAGCTCACCATGGACTAGCGGGCTCTACGAGCAGTACTTC
CASSPWTSGLYEQYF
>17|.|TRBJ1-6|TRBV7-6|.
TGTGCCAGCAGCTTAGTGGCGGGAGATAACTATAATTCACCCCTCCACTTT
CASSLVAGDNYNSPLHF
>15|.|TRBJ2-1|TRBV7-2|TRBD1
TGTGCCAGCAGCCTGACCGGACAGGGGGTTGATGAGCAGTTCTTC
CASSLTGQGVDEQFF
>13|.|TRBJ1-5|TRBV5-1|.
TGCGCCAGCAGCTTATCAGACAATCAGCCCCAGCATTTT
CASSLSDNQPQHF
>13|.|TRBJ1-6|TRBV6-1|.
TGTGCCAGCAGTGACAGCTATAATTCACCCCTCCACTTT
CASSDSYNSPLHF
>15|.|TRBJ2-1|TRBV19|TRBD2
TGTGCCAGTAGTATCCCCCTAGCGGGGAACAATGAGCAGTTCTTC
CASSIPLAGNNEQFF
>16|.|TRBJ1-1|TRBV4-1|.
TGCGCCAGCAGCCAAGATGGATGGGGGGTGAACACTGAAGCTTTCTTT
CASSQDGWGVNTEAFF
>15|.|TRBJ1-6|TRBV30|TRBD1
TGTGCCTGGAGTGTCAGAGGGCAGGGGGATTCACCCCTCCACTTT
CAWSVRGQGDSPLHF
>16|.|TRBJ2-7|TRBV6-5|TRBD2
TGTGCCAGCAGTTACTCAGGACTAGCGGGCGTCCACGAGCAGTACTTC
CASSYSGLAGVHEQYF
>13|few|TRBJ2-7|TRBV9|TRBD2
TGTGCCAGCAGCGTCCTAGCGGGAGAGGAGCAGTACTTC
CASSVLAGEEQYF
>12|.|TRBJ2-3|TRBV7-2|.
TGTGCCAGCAGCGTGGGGAAGGATACGCAGTATTTT
CASSVGKDTQYF
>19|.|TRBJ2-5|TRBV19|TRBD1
TGTGCCAGTAGTATAGATGGGCCAGGGGGCGCGGATCTCCAAGAGACCCAGTACTTC
CASSIDGPGGADLQETQYF
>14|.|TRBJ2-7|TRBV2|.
TGTGCCAGCACCTCTCGGGGCAGCTCGTACGAGCAGTACTTC
CASTSRGSSYEQYF
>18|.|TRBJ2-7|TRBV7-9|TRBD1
TGTGCCAGCAGCTCCGTATACTCCGACCGGGACAGGGTACACGAGCAGTACTTC
CASSSVYSDRDRVHEQYF
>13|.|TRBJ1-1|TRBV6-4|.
TGTGCCAGCAGTGACAGGGAGGGCACTGAAGCTTTCTTT
CASSDREGTEAFF
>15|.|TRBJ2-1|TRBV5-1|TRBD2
TGCGCCAGCAGCTTTAACGCGGGAGGCACTGATGAGCAGTTCTTC
CASSFNAGGTDEQFF